Detailed here is one T cell receptor (beta chain). Original processing methods: Counts of nucleated cells, estimated from reference gene primer amplification, were obtained. The repertoire was sequenced with immunoSEQ multiplex PCR; TCRdb's copy has only in-frame clones and lacks some. The DNA was the basis for D and trimming; V, J and clone size are from that table. The data show about 58,000 clones, about nine tenths seen once. The source of the sample is a study of blood T cell repertoires in COVID-19. Whole-study context: Whether acute or convalescent, the COVID-19 samples came from the United States, Italy and Spain. Nucleic acid was either cDNA or gDNA, and it came from T cells, B-cell-depleted T cells, or PBMCs.

Germline V gives CDR1 ENHRY, CDR2 SYGVKD. The CDR3 is made up of 16 amino acids. The V end lost 3 bases, the J end lost 5 bases, and 16 bases lay between the germline ends. The sample taken for sequencing was peripheral blood. This rearrangement joins TRBV10-3 to TRBJ1-4; a possible D gene is TRBD1 (6 bases). This receptor was obtained from an older woman with active COVID-19. CDR3 protein: CAISEGGAGVNEKLFF. Written as DNA, the CDR3 is TGTGCCATCAGTGAAGGGGGGGCAGGGGTAAATGAAAAACTGTTTTTT.